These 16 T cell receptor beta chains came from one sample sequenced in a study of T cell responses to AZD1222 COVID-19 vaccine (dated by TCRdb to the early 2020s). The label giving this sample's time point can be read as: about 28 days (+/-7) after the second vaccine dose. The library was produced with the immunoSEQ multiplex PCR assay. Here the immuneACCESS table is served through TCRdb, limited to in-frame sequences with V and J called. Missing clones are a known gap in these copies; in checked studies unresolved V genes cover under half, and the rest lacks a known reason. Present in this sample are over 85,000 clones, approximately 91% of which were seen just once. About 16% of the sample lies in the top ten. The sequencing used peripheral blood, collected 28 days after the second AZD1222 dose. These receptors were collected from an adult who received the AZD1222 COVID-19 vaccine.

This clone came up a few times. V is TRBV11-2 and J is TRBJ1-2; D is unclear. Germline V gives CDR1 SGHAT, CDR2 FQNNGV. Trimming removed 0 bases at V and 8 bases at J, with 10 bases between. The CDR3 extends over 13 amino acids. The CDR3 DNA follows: TGTGCCAGCAGCTTAGAGAGGGCGGGCGGCTACACCTTC. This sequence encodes CASSLERAGGYTF.

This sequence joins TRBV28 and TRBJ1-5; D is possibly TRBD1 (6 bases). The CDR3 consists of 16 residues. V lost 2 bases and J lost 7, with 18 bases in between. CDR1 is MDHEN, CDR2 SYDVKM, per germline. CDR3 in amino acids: CASSLRDKAYGQPQHF. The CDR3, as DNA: TGTGCCAGCAGTTTAAGGGACAAGGCGTACGGGCAGCCCCAGCATTTT.

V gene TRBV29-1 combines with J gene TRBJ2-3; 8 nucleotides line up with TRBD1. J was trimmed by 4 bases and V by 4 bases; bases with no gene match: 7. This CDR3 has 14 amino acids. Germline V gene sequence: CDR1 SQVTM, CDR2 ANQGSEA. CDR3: CSVVWQGAADTQYF. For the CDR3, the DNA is TGCAGCGTTGTTTGGCAGGGGGCCGCAGATACGCAGTATTTT.

Written as DNA, the CDR3 is TGCGCCAGCAGTCCCCCGGATGATGAGCAGTTCTTC. It translates to CASSPPDDEQFF. The gene calls are TRBV23-1 and TRBJ2-1; no clear D gene. TRBV23-1 is classed as an ORF, of uncertain function. The CDR3 sequence is 12 residues long. V lost 4 bases, J lost 8 bases, and 9 bases lay in between.

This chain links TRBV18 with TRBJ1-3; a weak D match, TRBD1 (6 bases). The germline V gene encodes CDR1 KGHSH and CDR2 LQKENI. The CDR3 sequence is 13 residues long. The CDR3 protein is CAGTGSSGNTIYF. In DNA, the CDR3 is TGTGCAGGAACAGGGAGCTCGGGAAACACCATATATTTT.

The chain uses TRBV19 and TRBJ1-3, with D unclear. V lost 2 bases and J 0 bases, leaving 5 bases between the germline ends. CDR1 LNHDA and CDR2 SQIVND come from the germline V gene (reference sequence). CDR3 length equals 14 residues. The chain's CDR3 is CASSILSSGNTIYF. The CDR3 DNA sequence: TGTGCCAGTAGTATATTGAGCTCTGGAAACACCATATATTTT.

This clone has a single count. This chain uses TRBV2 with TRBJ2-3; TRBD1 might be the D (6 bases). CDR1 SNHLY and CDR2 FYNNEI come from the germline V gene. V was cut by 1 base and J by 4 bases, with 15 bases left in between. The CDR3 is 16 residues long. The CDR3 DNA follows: TGTGCCAGCAGTGAAGACCCACAGGGTTGGGCAGATACGCAGTATTTT. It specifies CASSEDPQGWADTQYF.

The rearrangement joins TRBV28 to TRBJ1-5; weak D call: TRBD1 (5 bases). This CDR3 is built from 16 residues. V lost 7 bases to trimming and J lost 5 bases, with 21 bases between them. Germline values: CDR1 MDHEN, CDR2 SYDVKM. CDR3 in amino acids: CASNVGGAPFDQPQHF. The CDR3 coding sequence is TGTGCCAGCAACGTCGGAGGGGCACCGTTCGATCAGCCCCAGCATTTT.

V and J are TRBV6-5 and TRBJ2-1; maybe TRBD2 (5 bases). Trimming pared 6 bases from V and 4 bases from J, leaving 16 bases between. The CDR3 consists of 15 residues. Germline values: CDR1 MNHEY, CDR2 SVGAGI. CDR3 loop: CASRPTRVGYNEQFF. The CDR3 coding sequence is TGTGCCAGCAGGCCCACTAGGGTAGGATACAATGAGCAGTTCTTC.

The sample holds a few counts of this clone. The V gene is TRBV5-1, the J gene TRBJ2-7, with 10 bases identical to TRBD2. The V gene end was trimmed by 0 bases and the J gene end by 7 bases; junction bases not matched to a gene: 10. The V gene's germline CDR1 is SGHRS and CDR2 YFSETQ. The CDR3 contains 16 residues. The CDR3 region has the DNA TGCGCCAGCAGCTTGGCGGCTAGCGGGAGCATGGAAGAGCAGTACTTC. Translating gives CASSLAASGSMEEQYF.

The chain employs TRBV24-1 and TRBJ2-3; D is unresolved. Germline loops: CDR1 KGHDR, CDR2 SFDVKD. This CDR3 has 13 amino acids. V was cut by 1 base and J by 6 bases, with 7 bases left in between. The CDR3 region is CATSDFAGDTQYF. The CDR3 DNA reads TGTGCCACCAGTGATTTTGCTGGGGATACGCAGTATTTT.

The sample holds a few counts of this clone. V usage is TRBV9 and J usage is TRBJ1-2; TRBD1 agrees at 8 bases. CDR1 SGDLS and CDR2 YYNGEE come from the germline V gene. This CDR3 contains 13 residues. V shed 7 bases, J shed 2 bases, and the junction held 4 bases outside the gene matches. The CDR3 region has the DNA TGTGCCAGCCAGACAGGGGACAACTATGGCTACACCTTC. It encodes CASQTGDNYGYTF.

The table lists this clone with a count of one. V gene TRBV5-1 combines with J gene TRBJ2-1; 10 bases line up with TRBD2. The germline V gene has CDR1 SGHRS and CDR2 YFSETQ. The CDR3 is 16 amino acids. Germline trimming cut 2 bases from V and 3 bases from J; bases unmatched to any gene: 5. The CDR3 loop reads CASSLPAGGGYNEQFF. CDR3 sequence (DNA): TGCGCCAGCAGCTTACCAGCGGGAGGGGGCTACAATGAGCAGTTCTTC.

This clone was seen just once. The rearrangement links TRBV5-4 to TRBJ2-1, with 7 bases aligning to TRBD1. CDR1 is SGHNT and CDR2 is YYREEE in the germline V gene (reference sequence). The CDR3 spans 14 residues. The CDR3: CAEGRQGPYNEQFF. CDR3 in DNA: TGTGCAGAAGGCCGACAGGGTCCCTACAATGAGCAGTTCTTC.

The CDR3 DNA reads as TGTGCCAGCAGCTTAGTAGCCGGAGTGAATTCCTACGAGCAGTACTTC. It specifies CASSLVAGVNSYEQYF. V is TRBV7-8 and J is TRBJ2-7; D remains unclear. CDR3 length equals 16 residues. CDR1 is SGHVS, CDR2 FQNEAQ, per germline. Trimming cost V 1 base and J 1 base, with 14 bases left between them.

CDR3 in amino acids: CASSPLAGQGFVDEQFF. The DNA for the CDR3 is TGTGCCAGCTCACCACTCGCAGGACAGGGGTTTGTCGATGAGCAGTTCTTC. The chain links TRBV18 to TRBJ2-1; 9 bases line up with TRBD1. Germline V gene data show CDR1 as KGHSH and CDR2 as LQKENI. J was trimmed by 8 bases and V by 1 base; bases with no gene match: 12. CDR3 length equals 17 residues.